Presented here are 25 T cell receptor beta chains from one specimen sequenced in a study of blood T cells in healthy people across ages. Next came a second PCR, run for about 7 to 12 cycles, which used a sample-barcoded 5' primer along with a J-beta primer mix. Using its own MiXCR run on the 5' RACE reads, TCRdb lists one record per CDR3 protein. The data hold roughly 2 million distinct CDR3 sequences, with roughly 49% observed a single time. The sequenced material came from blood. The source of these receptors is a woman in her forties in good health.

In its sample, this clonotype was seen many times. One junction end disagrees with the germline gene, perhaps due to a read error. CDR3 sequence (DNA): TGCAGTGCTCGAGAGTCGGGGAACTATGGCTACACCTTC. Its translation: CSARESGNYGYTF. The J gene is TRBJ1-2, the V gene TRBV20-1; no clear D gene. The CDR3 covers 13 residues. CDR1 and CDR2 from the germline V gene are DFQATT and SNEGSKA (reference sequence).

This clonotype has just a few counts. V usage is TRBV10-3 and J usage is TRBJ2-7, with D perhaps TRBD1 (5 bases). The CDR3 totals 14 residues. From germline, CDR1 is ENHRY and CDR2 SYGVKD. Trimming pared 5 bases from V and 1 base from J, leaving 12 bases between. In DNA, the CDR3 is TGTGCCATCAGTATAAAGGACACATCCTACGAGCAGTACTTC. Its translation is CAISIKDTSYEQYF.

The CDR3 is CASKVWSQPNQPQHF. For the CDR3, the DNA is TGTGCCAGCAAGGTGTGGTCACAGCCCAATCAGCCCCAGCATTTT. V is TRBV2 and J is TRBJ1-5, with unresolved D. This CDR3 has 15 amino acids. V lost 7 bases, J lost 3 bases, and 16 bases lay in between. CDR1 is SNHLY, CDR2 FYNNEI, per germline.

This clonotype came up many times. The chain is built from TRBV7-2 and TRBJ2-3; D remains ambiguous. CDR3 length: 12 residues. The V and J ends lost 2 bases and 6 bases respectively, with 6 bases between them. Germline V gene sequence: CDR1 SGHTA, CDR2 FQGNSA. The CDR3 DNA is TGTGCCAGCAGCTTATTTGGGGATACGCAGTATTTT. This gives the protein CASSLFGDTQYF.

This clonotype was observed a few times. V usage is TRBV4-1 and J usage is TRBJ2-7, with 9 bases identical to TRBD1. V shed 3 bases and J 1 base; nucleotides not matched to a gene: 4. Germline CDR1 reads MGHRA; CDR2 reads YSYEKL. The CDR3 loop spans 15 amino acids. The CDR3 DNA reads as TGCGCCAGCAGCCAGGGACAGGGACCTTCCTACGAGCAGTACTTC. This codes for CASSQGQGPSYEQYF.

In regard to this clonotype: A junction end diverges from the germline sequence, so it may reflect a read error. In DNA form, the CDR3 reads TGTGCCAGTAGTTACCACCGGGACTCCACAGATACGCAGTATTTT. Protein sequence: CASSYHRDSTDTQYF. The chain recombines TRBV6-2 or TRBV6-3 with TRBJ2-3; D is possibly TRBD2 (6 bases). Germline V gene lookup returns CDR1 MNHEY and CDR2 SVGEGT. The CDR3 consists of 15 residues.

The chain uses TRBV9 and TRBJ1-2; D is uncertain. CDR3 length equals 16 residues. V lost 4 bases, J lost 4 bases, and 20 bases lay in between. Germline V lookup: CDR1 SGDLS, CDR2 YYNGEE. The CDR3 coding sequence is TGTGCCAGCAGCCCTAATTTGGGTATGGAGGCCTATGGCTACACCTTC. Its protein is CASSPNLGMEAYGYTF.

The chain has TRBV6-2 or TRBV6-3 and TRBJ2-7; 7 bases line up with TRBD1. CDR1 is MNHEY, CDR2 SVGEGT, per germline. V shed 6 bases and J 2 bases; nucleotides not matched to a gene: 7. The CDR3 is 14 amino acids. Written as DNA, the CDR3 is TGTGCCAGCAGACTACGGACAGGCCCCTACGAGCAGTACTTC. This gives the protein CASRLRTGPYEQYF.

This clonotype has only a few counts. V usage is TRBV7-3 and J usage is TRBJ1-2; no clear D. CDR1 and CDR2 (germline): SGHTA, FQGTGA. The CDR3 is 13 residues long. Trimming removed 4 bases at V and 4 bases at J, with 10 bases between. CDR3 sequence: CASSSLPSYGYTF. The CDR3, as DNA: TGTGCCAGCAGCTCTCTACCCTCCTATGGCTACACCTTC.

The V gene is TRBV20-1, the J gene TRBJ2-1, with 14 positions matching TRBD2. The CDR3 has 16 amino acids. CDR1 and CDR2 (germline): DFQATT, SNEGSKA (reference sequence). Unmatched junction bases numbered 3, after V lost 5 bases and J lost 0 bases. The DNA of the CDR3 is TGCAGTGCTCCCGGGACTAGCGGGGGCTCCTACAATGAGCAGTTCTTC. This sequence encodes CSAPGTSGGSYNEQFF.

This clonotype was seen just once. The chain has TRBV29-1 and TRBJ1-1; D is uncertain. The V gene lost 3 bases and the J gene lost 3 bases, with 5 bases spanning the gap. This CDR3 region has 11 residues. Germline V gene lookup returns CDR1 SQVTM and CDR2 ANQGSEA. CDR3 protein: CSVEGYTEAFF. CDR3 bases: TGCAGCGTTGAGGGATACACTGAAGCTTTCTTT.

The gene calls are TRBV20-1 and TRBJ1-5, with D possibly being TRBD1 (6 bases). V gave up 6 bases and J gave up 3 bases, with 12 bases separating them. The CDR3 is 13 residues long. The germline CDR1 and CDR2 sequences are DFQATT and SNEGSKA (reference sequence). CDR3 loop: CSATGQTNQPQHF. CDR3 in DNA: TGCAGTGCCACCGGACAGACCAATCAGCCCCAGCATTTT.

The chain carries TRBV28 and TRBJ1-2; perhaps TRBD1 as D (5 bases). CDR1 is MDHEN, CDR2 SYDVKM, per germline. The CDR3 totals 13 residues. V lost 6 bases to trimming and J lost 10 bases, with 18 bases between them. CDR3 sequence reads: CASRSGLVYDYTF. In DNA form, the CDR3 reads TGTGCCAGCAGGTCGGGACTCGTCTACGACTACACCTTC.

J is TRBJ2-1 and V is TRBV6-5; TRBD2 matches at 10 bases. V was clipped by 2 bases and J by 0 bases; unmatched bases: 19. This CDR3 is built from 22 residues. Per germline, CDR1 MNHEY and CDR2 SVGAGI. CDR3 loop: CASSYPKGVSSGGRVSYNEQFF. CDR3 nucleotides: TGTGCCAGCAGTTACCCGAAGGGGGTTAGTAGCGGGGGGCGGGTCTCCTACAATGAGCAGTTCTTC.

The chain is built from TRBV7-2 and TRBJ2-3; a possible D gene is TRBD1 (6 bases). Trimming pared 5 bases from V and 0 bases from J, leaving 12 bases between. This CDR3 is 15 amino acids long. CDR1 SGHTA and CDR2 FQGNSA come from the germline V gene. CDR3 DNA sequence: TGTGCCAGCAGCGTGGACAGTTACAGCACAGATACGCAGTATTTT. It yields the protein CASSVDSYSTDTQYF.

Note on this clonotype: This may arise from a read error, as a much more abundant clone is one base away. The rearrangement uses TRBV20-1 and TRBJ1-2; TRBD1 matches at 7 bases. CDR3 length: 16 residues. CDR1 is DFQATT and CDR2 is SNEGSKA in the germline V gene (reference sequence). V lost 0 bases and J lost 4; bases outside the gene matches: 11. The CDR3 region has the DNA TGCAGTGCTAGAGATCCCGCTACAGGGGCGGGCTATGGCTACACCTTC. Protein sequence: CSARDPATGAGYGYTF.

The chain employs TRBV7-9 and TRBJ2-1; TRBD2 is a possible D gene (7 bases). The V gene lost 5 bases and the J gene lost 2 bases, with 13 bases spanning the gap. The CDR3 runs to 15 residues. Germline V lookup: CDR1 SEHNR, CDR2 FQNEAQ (reference sequence). This CDR3 is CASSPRGAAYNEQFF. In DNA form, the CDR3 reads TGTGCCAGCAGCCCTCGGGGGGCCGCCTACAATGAGCAGTTCTTC.

The chain recombines TRBV27 with TRBJ2-1; D possibly corresponds to TRBD2 (6 bases). With 5 bases removed from V and 0 bases from J, the gap between germline ends came to 17 bases. The CDR3 runs 17 residues. Germline V gene lookup returns CDR1 MNHEY and CDR2 SMNVEV (reference sequence). The CDR3 DNA reads as TGTGCCAGCAGTGCCCTTCTAGCGTGGGGCTCCTACAATGAGCAGTTCTTC. Translation gives CASSALLAWGSYNEQFF.

The rearrangement uses TRBV28 and TRBJ2-1; D might be TRBD1 or TRBD2, each matching 5 bases. V was cut by 6 bases and J by 2 bases, with 11 bases left in between. This CDR3 is 14 amino acids long. Germline CDR1 is MDHEN and CDR2 is SYDVKM. CDR3 sequence reads: CASRAPGPYNEQFF. As DNA, the CDR3 is TGTGCCAGCAGGGCCCCGGGGCCCTACAATGAGCAGTTCTTC.

The chain is built from TRBV7-6 and TRBJ2-5, with D possibly being TRBD1 (6 bases). The ends were cut back, 3 bases at V and 4 bases at J, with 15 bases in the middle. From germline, CDR1 is SGHVS and CDR2 FNYEAQ. The CDR3 consists of 15 residues. CDR3 residues: CASSFSPTGGETQYF. The CDR3 nucleotides read TGTGCCAGCAGCTTTAGCCCGACAGGAGGAGAGACCCAGTACTTC.

This clonotype was seen ten or more times. The chain employs TRBV29-1 and TRBJ2-7; 10 bases fit TRBD1. The CDR3 covers 14 residues. CDR1 and CDR2 from the germline V gene are SQVTM and ANQGSEA. The V gene end was trimmed by 4 bases and the J gene end by 4 bases; junction bases not matched to a gene: 7. CDR3 in amino acids: CSVGSRTGGYEQYF. The CDR3 coding sequence is TGCAGCGTTGGGTCGAGGACAGGGGGATACGAGCAGTACTTC.

This clonotype was recorded once. The CDR3 loop is CASSRLAGFGQYF. Written as DNA, the CDR3 is TGTGCCAGCAGCCGATTAGCCGGGTTCGGGCAGTACTTC. The V gene is TRBV7-9, the J gene TRBJ2-7, with no clear D. The CDR3 is 13 amino acids. Looked up from germline, CDR1 is SEHNR and CDR2 is FQNEAQ (reference sequence). Trimming cost V 5 bases and J 9 bases, with 17 bases left between them.

The chain couples TRBV29-1 to TRBJ1-5; D not resolved. Germline CDR1 and CDR2: SQVTM and ANQGSEA. V lost 5 bases and J lost 10, with 18 bases in between. The CDR3 sequence is 13 residues long. The CDR3 protein is CSVKGPASGPQHF. CDR3 bases: TGCAGCGTTAAAGGGCCCGCTTCGGGACCCCAGCATTTT.

This chain joins TRBV28 and TRBJ2-7, with 7 bases that match TRBD2. The last part of the DNA fits TRBJ2-5 better; the J call may be wrong. Germline lookup yields CDR1 MDHEN and CDR2 SYDVKM. This CDR3 has 18 amino acids. Here the CDR3 DNA reads TGTGCCAGCAGTTCCTCCCCGACTAGCAAGCAAATTAAAGAGACCCAGTACTTC. Residues: CASSSSPTSKQIKETQYF.

The chain employs TRBV6-5 and TRBJ2-3; a weak D match, TRBD2 (7 bases). V gave up 2 bases and J gave up 2 bases, with 11 bases separating them. The CDR3 loop spans 15 amino acids. CDR1 MNHEY and CDR2 SVGAGI come from the germline V gene. The CDR3 region is CASSYGGGHTDTQYF. CDR3 nucleotide sequence: TGTGCCAGCAGTTACGGCGGGGGCCACACAGATACGCAGTATTTT.